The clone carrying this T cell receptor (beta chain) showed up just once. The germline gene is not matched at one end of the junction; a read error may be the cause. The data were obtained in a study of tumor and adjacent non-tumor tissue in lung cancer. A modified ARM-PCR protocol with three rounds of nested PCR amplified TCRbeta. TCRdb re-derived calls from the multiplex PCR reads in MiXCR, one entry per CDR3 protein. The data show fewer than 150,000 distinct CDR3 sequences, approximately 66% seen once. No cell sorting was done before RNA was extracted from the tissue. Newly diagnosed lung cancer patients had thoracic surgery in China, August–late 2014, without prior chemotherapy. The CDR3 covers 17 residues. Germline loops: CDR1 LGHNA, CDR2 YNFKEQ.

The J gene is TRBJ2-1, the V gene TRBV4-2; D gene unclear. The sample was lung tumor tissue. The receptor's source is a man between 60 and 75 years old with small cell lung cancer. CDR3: CASSQAPTATSYNDQFF. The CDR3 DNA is TGTGCCAGCAGCCAAGCCCCGACTGCGACATCCTACAATGACCAGTTCTTC.